This TCR beta chain originates from a study of blood T cell repertoires in COVID-19. Study in general: Whether acute or convalescent, the COVID-19 samples came from the United States, Italy and Spain.

Across 20 to 25 US areas, participants ranged in age from 18 to 89 years. Recovered status in Cohort 3 required two negative PCRs, clearance, or symptom resolution. In the original analysis: For nucleated cells, counts were estimated from reference gene primer amplification. Measured with immunoSEQ multiplex PCR; TCRdb has only the in-frame clones, and not every one. The V and J calls and clone size were taken over from that table, and D and trimming were inferred from the DNA. The top ten clones hold roughly 2.9% of a sample with about 140,000 clones, 75% to 80% of them seen once. Deletions cut 0 bases from V and 4 bases from J, with 19 bases between. The CDR3 is 18 residues long. Per the germline V gene, CDR1 is SGHDN and CDR2 is FVKESK.

The TCR was taken from a woman between 50 and 59 years old who had recovered from COVID-19. The chain recombines TRBV14 with TRBJ1-3; no definite D call. The sample was PBMCs or T cells enriched from blood (not recorded which). The CDR3 sequence: CASSQEGGSWKKGNTIYF. Written as DNA, the CDR3 is TGTGCCAGCAGCCAAGAAGGCGGATCGTGGAAGAAGGGAAACACCATATATTTT.